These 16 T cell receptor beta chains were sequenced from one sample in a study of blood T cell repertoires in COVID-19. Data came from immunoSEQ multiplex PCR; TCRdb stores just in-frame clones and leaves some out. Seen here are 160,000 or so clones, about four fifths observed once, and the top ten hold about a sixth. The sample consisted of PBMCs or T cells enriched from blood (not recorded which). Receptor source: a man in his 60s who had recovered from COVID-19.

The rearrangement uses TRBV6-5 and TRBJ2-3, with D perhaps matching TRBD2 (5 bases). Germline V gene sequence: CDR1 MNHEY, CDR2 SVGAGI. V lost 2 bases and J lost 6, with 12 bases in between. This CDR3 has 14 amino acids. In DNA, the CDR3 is TGTGCCAGCAGTTACCGTGGAGGATCGGATACGCAGTATTTT. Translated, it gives CASSYRGGSDTQYF.

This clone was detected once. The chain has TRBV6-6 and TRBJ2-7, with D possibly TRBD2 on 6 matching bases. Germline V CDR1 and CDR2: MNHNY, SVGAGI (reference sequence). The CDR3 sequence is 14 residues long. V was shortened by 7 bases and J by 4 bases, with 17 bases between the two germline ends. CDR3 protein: CASNSAGNLYEQYF. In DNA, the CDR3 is TGTGCCAGCAACTCCGCGGGAAACCTATACGAGCAGTACTTC.

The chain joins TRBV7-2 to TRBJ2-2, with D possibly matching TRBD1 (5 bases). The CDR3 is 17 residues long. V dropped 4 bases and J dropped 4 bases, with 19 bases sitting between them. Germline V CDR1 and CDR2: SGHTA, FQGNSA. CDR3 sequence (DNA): TGTGCCAGCAGCTCTATTCAGGGATCTCGGGTCACCGGGGAGCTGTTTTTT. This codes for CASSSIQGSRVTGELFF.

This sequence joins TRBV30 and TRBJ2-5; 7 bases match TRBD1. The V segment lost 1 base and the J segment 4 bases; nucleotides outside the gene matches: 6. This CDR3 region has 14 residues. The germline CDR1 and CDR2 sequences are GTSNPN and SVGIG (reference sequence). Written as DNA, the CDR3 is TGTGCCTGGAGTGCAGGGACAGCTCGAGAGACCCAGTACTTC. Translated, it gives CAWSAGTARETQYF.

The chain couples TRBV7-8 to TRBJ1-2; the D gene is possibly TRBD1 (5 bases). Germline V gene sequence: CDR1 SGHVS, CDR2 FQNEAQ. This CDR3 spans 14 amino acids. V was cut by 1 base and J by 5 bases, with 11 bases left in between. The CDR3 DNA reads TGTGCCAGCAGCTTAGAGGGACTACCGTATGGCTACACCTTC. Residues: CASSLEGLPYGYTF.

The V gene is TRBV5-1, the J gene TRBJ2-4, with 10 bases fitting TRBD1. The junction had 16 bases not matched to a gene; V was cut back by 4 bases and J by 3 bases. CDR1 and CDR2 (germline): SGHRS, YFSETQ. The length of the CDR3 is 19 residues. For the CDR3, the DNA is TGCGCCAGCAGCATAATAGGGGATGACAGGGGGCGAGACAAAAACATTCAGTACTTC. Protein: CASSIIGDDRGRDKNIQYF.

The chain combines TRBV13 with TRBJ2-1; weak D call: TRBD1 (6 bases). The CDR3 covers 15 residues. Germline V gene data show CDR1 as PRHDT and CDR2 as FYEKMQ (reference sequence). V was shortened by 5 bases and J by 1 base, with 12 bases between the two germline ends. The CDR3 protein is CASSGGGLSYNEQFF. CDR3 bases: TGTGCCAGCAGCGGGGGCGGACTGTCCTACAATGAGCAGTTCTTC.

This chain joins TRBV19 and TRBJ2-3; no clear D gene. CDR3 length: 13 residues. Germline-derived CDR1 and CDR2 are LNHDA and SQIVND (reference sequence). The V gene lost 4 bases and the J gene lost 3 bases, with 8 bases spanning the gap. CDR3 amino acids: CASSRLETDTQYF. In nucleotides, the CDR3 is TGTGCCAGTAGTAGACTGGAGACAGATACGCAGTATTTT.

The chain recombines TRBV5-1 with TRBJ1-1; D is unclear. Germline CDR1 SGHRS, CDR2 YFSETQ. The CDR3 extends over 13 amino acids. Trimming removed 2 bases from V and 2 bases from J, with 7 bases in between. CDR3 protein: CASSFAENTEAFF. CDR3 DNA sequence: TGCGCCAGCAGCTTTGCAGAAAACACTGAAGCTTTCTTT.

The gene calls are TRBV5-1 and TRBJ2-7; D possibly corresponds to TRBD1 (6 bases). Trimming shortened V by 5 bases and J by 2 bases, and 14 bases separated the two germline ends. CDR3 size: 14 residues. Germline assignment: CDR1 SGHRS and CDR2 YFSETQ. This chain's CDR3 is CASRIGTTAYEQYF. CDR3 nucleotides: TGCGCCAGCAGAATCGGGACAACCGCCTACGAGCAGTACTTC.

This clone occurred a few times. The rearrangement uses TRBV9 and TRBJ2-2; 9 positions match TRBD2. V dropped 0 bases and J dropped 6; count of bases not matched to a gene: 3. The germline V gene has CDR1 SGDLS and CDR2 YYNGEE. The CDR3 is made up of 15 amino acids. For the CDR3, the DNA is TGTGCCAGCAGCGTAGGCGGGGGGGCCGCCGGGGAGCTGTTTTTT. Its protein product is CASSVGGGAAGELFF.

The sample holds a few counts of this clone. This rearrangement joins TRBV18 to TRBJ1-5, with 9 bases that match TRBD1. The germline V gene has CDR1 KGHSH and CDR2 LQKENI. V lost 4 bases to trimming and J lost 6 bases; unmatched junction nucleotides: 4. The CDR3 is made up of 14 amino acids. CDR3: CASSQGQGGQPQHF. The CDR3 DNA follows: TGTGCCAGCTCACAGGGACAGGGTGGTCAGCCCCAGCATTTT.

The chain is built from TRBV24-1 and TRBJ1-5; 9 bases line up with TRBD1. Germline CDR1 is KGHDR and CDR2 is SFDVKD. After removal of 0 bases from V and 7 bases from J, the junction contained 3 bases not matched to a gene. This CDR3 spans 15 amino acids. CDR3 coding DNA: TGTGCCACCAGTGATTTGTTGACAGGGGGACAGCCCCAGCATTTT. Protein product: CATSDLLTGGQPQHF.

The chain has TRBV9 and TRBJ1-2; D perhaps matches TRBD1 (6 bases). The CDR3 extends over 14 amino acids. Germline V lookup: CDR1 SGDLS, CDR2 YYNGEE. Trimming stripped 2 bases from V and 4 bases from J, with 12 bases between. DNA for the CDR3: TGTGCCAGCAGCGTCCAGGGGATGGGCTATGGCTACACCTTC. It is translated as CASSVQGMGYGYTF.

The CDR3 here is CASSPGTSGGAADTQYF. As DNA, the CDR3 is TGTGCCAGCAGCCCCGGGACTAGCGGGGGGGCCGCAGATACGCAGTATTTT. The chain recombines TRBV7-2 with TRBJ2-3; 16 nucleotides agree with TRBD2. Germline V gene data show CDR1 as SGHTA and CDR2 as FQGNSA. The CDR3 totals 17 residues. With 5 bases clipped from V and 4 bases from J, the junction kept 6 bases outside the gene matches.

DNA of the CDR3: TGCGCCAGCAGCTCCGGACTAGCGGGGGGTCCGAGCTCCTACGAGCAGTACTTC. This sequence encodes CASSSGLAGGPSSYEQYF. The rearrangement joins TRBV5-1 to TRBJ2-7, with 14 bases matching TRBD2. The ends lost 3 bases at V and 0 bases at J; junction bases unmatched: 8. Germline loops: CDR1 SGHRS, CDR2 YFSETQ. This CDR3 has 18 residues.